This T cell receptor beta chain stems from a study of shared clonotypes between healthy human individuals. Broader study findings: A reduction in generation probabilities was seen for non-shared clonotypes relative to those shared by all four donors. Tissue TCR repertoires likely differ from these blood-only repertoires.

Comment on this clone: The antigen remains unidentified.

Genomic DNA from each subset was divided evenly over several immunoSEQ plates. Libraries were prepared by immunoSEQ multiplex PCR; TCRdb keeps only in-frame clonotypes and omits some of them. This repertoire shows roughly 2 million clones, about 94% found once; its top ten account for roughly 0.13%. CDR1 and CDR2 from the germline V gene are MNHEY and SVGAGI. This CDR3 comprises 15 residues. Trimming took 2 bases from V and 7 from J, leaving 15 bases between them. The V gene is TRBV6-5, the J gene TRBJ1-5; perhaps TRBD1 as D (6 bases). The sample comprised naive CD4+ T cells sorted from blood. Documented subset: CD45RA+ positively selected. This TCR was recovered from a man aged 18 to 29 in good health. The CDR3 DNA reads TGTGCCAGCAGTTACACCGTGGACAGAAGCCAGCCCCAGCATTTT. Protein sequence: CASSYTVDRSQPQHF.